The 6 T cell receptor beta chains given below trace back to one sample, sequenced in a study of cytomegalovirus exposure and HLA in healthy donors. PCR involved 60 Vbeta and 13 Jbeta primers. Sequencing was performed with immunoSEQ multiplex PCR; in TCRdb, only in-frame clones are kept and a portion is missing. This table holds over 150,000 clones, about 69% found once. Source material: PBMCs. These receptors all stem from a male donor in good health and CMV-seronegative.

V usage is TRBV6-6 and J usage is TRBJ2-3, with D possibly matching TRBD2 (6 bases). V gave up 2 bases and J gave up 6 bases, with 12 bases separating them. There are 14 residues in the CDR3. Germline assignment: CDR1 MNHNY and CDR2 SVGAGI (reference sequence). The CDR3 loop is CASSYPGLPDTQYF. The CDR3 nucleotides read TGTGCCAGCAGTTACCCGGGACTTCCGGATACGCAGTATTTT.

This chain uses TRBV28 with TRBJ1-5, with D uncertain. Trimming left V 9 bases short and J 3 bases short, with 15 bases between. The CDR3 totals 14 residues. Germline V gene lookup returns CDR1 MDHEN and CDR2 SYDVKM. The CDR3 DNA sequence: TGTGCCAGTGAGGTGGCCGCGTTCAATCAGCCCCAGCATTTT. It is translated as CASEVAAFNQPQHF.

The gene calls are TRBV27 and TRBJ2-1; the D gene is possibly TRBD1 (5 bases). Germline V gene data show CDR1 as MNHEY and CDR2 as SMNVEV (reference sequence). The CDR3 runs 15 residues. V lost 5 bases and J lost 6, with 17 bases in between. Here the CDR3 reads CASSNARVYGNEQFF. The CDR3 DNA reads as TGTGCCAGCAGTAACGCCAGGGTATACGGCAATGAGCAGTTCTTC.

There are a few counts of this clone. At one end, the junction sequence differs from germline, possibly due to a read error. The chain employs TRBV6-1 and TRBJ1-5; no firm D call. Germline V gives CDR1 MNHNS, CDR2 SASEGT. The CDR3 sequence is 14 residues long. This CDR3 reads CAISESHKNQPQHF. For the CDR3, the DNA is TGTGCCATCAGTGAGTCGCACAAGAATCAGCCCCAGCATTTT.

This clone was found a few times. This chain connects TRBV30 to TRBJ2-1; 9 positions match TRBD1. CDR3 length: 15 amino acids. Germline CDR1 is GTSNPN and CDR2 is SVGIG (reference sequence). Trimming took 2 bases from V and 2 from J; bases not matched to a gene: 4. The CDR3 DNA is TGTGCCTGGAGTTCCGGGGACAGGGCCTACAATGAGCAGTTCTTC. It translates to CAWSSGDRAYNEQFF.

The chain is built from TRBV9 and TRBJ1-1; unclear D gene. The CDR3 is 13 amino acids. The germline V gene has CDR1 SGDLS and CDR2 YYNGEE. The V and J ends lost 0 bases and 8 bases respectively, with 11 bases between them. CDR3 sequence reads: CASSVGTEREAFF. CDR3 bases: TGTGCCAGCAGCGTAGGAACGGAGCGGGAAGCTTTCTTT.